The source of this TCR beta chain is a study of cytomegalovirus exposure and HLA in healthy donors. Notes on the study in general: Among the sequence variants, a highly shared cluster was likely an artifact of sequencing.

This clone came up a few times. What it binds is not known. The CDR3 has 14 residues. Unmatched junction bases numbered 6, after V lost 5 bases and J lost 7 bases. Germline V gene lookup returns CDR1 MNHEY and CDR2 SVGAGI. PCR employed 60 Vbeta and 13 Jbeta primers. TCRdb's table, derived via immunoSEQ multiplex PCR, lists solely in-frame clones and lacks some. The sample lists about 140,000 clones; about three quarters were seen once. The source material was PBMCs. The TCR originated in a man aged 18 to 29 in good health and CMV-seronegative. The rearrangement joins TRBV6-5 to TRBJ1-4; TRBD1 aligns across 8 bases. In DNA, the CDR3 is TGTGCCAGCAGTAGGACAGGGTTTGGTGAAAAACTGTTTTTT. This encodes CASSRTGFGEKLFF.